This T cell receptor (beta chain) stems from a study of blood T cell repertoires in COVID-19. Overall study context: T cells, B-cell-depleted T cells, or PBMCs supplied cDNA or gDNA.

Authors' analysis steps: Reference gene primer amplification yielded estimated nucleated cell counts. Libraries were prepared by immunoSEQ multiplex PCR; TCRdb keeps only in-frame clonotypes and omits some of them. That table furnishes V, J and clone size, whereas the DNA furnished D and trimming. This sample has some 150,000 clones, with more than 70% found just once. Trimming cost V 4 bases and J 4 bases; bases outside gene matches: 6. The CDR3 spans 15 residues. Germline V gene data show CDR1 as SGHDN and CDR2 as FVKESK. The chain has TRBV14 and TRBJ2-7, with 11 nucleotides matching TRBD1. This sequence originates from a woman aged 60-75 years with acute or convalescent COVID-19. Sequencing used peripheral blood. The CDR3 DNA sequence: TGTGCCAGCAGCCCTTTGGACAGGGGGCCATACGAGCAGTACTTC. This sequence encodes CASSPLDRGPYEQYF.